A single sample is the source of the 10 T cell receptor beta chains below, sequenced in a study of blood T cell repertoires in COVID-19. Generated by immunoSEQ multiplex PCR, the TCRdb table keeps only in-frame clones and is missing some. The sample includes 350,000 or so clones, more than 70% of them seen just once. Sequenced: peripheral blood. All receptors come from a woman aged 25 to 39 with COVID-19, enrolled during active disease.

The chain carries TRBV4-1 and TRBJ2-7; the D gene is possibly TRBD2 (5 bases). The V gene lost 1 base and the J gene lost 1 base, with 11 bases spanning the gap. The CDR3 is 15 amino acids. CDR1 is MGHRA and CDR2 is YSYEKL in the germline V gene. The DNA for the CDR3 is TGCGCCAGCAGCCAAGTTAACCTAGCATCCTACGAGCAGTACTTC. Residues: CASSQVNLASYEQYF.

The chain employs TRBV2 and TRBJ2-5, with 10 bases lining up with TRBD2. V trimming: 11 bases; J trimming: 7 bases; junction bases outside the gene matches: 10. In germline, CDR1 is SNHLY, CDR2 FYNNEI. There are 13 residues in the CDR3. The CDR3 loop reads CASQREGRLTQYF. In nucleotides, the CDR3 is TGTGCCTCCCAGCGGGAGGGCCGGCTGACCCAGTACTTC.

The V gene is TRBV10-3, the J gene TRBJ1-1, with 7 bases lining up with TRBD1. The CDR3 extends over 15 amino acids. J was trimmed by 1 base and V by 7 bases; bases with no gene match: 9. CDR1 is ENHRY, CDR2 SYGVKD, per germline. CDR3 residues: CAIKGETGKNTEAFF. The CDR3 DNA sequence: TGTGCCATCAAGGGGGAGACAGGGAAGAACACTGAAGCTTTCTTT.

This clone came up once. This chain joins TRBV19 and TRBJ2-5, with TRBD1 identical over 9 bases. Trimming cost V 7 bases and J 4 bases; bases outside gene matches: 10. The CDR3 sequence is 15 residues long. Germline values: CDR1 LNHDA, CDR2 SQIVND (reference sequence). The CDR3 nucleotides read TGTGCCAGTACCCGAATCCCGGGACAGGGAGAGACCCAGTACTTC. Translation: CASTRIPGQGETQYF.

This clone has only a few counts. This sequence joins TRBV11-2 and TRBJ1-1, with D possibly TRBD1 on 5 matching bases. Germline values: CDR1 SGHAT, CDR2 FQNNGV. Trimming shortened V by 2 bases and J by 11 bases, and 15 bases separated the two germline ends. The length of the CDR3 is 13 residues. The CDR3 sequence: CASSLNVGQGAFF. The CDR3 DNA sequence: TGTGCCAGCAGCTTAAATGTTGGCCAGGGCGCTTTCTTT.

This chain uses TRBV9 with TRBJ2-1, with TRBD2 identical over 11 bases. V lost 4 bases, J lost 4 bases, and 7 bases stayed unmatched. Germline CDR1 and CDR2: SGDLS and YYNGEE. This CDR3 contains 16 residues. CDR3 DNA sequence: TGTGCCAGCAGCAAGCGACTAGCGGGAAGTTACAATGAGCAGTTCTTC. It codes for CASSKRLAGSYNEQFF.

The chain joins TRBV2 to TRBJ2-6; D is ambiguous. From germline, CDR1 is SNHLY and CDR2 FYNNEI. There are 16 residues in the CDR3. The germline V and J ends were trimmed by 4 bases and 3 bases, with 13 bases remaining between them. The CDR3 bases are TGTGCCAGCAGTGGCCCTAGGCATAGTGGGGCCAACGTCCTGACTTTC. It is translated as CASSGPRHSGANVLTF.

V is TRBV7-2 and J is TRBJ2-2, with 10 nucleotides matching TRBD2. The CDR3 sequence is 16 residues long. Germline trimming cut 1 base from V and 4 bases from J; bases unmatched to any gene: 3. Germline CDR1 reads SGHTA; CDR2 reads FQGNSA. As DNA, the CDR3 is TGTGCCAGCAGCTTAGAGGGACTAGCGTTCACCGGGGAGCTGTTTTTT. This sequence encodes CASSLEGLAFTGELFF.

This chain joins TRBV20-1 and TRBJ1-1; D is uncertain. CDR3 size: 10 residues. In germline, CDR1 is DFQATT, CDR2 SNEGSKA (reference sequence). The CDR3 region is CSPVSGEAFF. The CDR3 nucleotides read TGCAGCCCTGTTTCGGGAGAAGCTTTCTTT.

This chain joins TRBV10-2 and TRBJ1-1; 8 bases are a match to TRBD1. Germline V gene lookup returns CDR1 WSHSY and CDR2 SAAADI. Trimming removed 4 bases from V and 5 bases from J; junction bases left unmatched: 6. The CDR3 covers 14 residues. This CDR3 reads CASSAGQGGTEAFF. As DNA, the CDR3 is TGCGCCAGCAGTGCAGGACAGGGAGGGACTGAAGCTTTCTTT.